Listed below are T cell receptor beta chains from one sample, sequenced in a study of T cell responses to AZD1222 COVID-19 vaccine. Clones were read by immunoSEQ multiplex PCR, and TCRdb kept only the in-frame ones, dropping some. The sample yields about 64,000 clones, under 95% seen once. The material sequenced was peripheral blood, taken 28 days after the second dose of the MenACWY control vaccine. The source is an adult who received the MenACWY meningococcal vaccine as a control. Each CDR3 is given with its conserved first and last residue. D genes are given only for firm matches.

CDR3: CASSLGVGTEAFF
DNA: TGCGCCAGCAGCTTGGGGGTTGGGACTGAAGCTTTCTTT
J: TRBJ1-1
D: NA
V: TRBV5-1

CDR3: CASKLGQTGAPLHF
DNA: TGTGCCAGTAAACTCGGACAAACGGGGGCACCCCTCCACTTT
J: TRBJ1-6
D: NA
V: TRBV19

CDR3: CASSPTNYSPLHF
DNA: TGTGCCAGCAGCCCGACAAATTATTCACCCCTCCACTTT
J: TRBJ1-6
D: NA
V: TRBV12-3/TRBV12-4

CDR3: CASTVNYGYTF
DNA: TGTGCCAGTACAGTTAACTATGGCTACACCTTC
J: TRBJ1-2
D: NA
V: TRBV6-5

CDR3: CASSVDQGGELFF
DNA: TGTGCCAGCAGCGTAGATCAGGGCGGGGAGCTGTTTTTT
J: TRBJ2-2
D: NA
V: TRBV9

CDR3: CASSPQEQGAPGELFF
DNA: TGTGCCAGCTCACCACAGGAGCAGGGGGCCCCCGGGGAGCTGTTTTTT
J: TRBJ2-2
D: TRBD1
V: TRBV18

CDR3: CAWSVTRLAGGDEQFF
DNA: TGTGCCTGGAGTGTAACCCGACTAGCGGGAGGGGATGAGCAGTTCTTC
J: TRBJ2-1
D: TRBD2
V: TRBV30

CDR3: CASSHAGGTDTQYF
DNA: TGTGCCAGCAGCCACGCGGGTGGCACAGATACGCAGTATTTT
J: TRBJ2-3
D: NA
V: TRBV14

CDR3: CASSIADRDDQPQHF
DNA: TGTGCCAGTAGTATAGCCGACAGGGACGATCAGCCCCAGCATTTT
J: TRBJ1-5
D: TRBD1
V: TRBV19

CDR3: CASTSPGSGYGYTF
DNA: TGTGCCAGCACCAGTCCAGGGTCGGGCTATGGCTACACCTTC
J: TRBJ1-2
D: NA
V: TRBV28

CDR3: CASSQRTGAQSYEQYF
DNA: TGCGCCAGCAGCCAACGGACAGGGGCCCAATCCTACGAGCAGTACTTC
J: TRBJ2-7
D: TRBD1
V: TRBV4-3

CDR3: CASSYSIGSTDTQYF
DNA: TGTGCCAGCAGTTACTCGATCGGCAGCACAGATACGCAGTATTTT
J: TRBJ2-3
D: NA
V: TRBV6-2/TRBV6-3

CDR3: CASSPGLGYTF
DNA: TGTGCCAGCAGTCCGGGACTGGGCTACACCTTC
J: TRBJ1-2
D: NA
V: TRBV12-3/TRBV12-4

CDR3: CAISGEQRAVNTEAFF
DNA: TGTGCCATCAGTGGTGAACAGCGCGCAGTTAACACTGAAGCTTTCTTT
J: TRBJ1-1
D: NA
V: TRBV10-3

CDR3: CASSRSSYEQYF
DNA: TGTGCCAGTAGTCGGAGCTCCTACGAGCAGTACTTC
J: TRBJ2-7
D: NA
V: TRBV19

CDR3: CASSYEGAYEQYF
DNA: TGTGCCAGCAGTTACGAAGGGGCCTACGAGCAGTACTTC
J: TRBJ2-7
D: NA
V: TRBV6-5

CDR3: CASLGGGWNSGNTIYF
DNA: TGTGCCAGCTTGGGGGGGGGATGGAACTCTGGAAACACCATATATTTT
J: TRBJ1-3
D: NA
V: TRBV28

CDR3: CASSQEQALNQPQHF
DNA: TGCGCCAGCAGCCAAGAACAGGCCCTTAATCAGCCCCAGCATTTT
J: TRBJ1-5
D: NA
V: TRBV4-1

CDR3: CSAVGRYEQYF
DNA: TGCAGTGCGGTGGGTCGGTACGAGCAGTACTTC
J: TRBJ2-7
D: NA
V: TRBV20-1

CDR3: CASSLAGGAEQYF
DNA: TGTGCCAGCAGCTTGGCCGGAGGGGCCGAGCAGTACTTC
J: TRBJ2-7
D: NA
V: TRBV5-5

CDR3: CATSRFVPGQSGNQPQHF
DNA: TGTGCCACCAGCAGATTCGTCCCGGGACAGTCTGGTAATCAGCCCCAGCATTTT
J: TRBJ1-5
D: TRBD1
V: TRBV15

CDR3: CATSDGAPFDEQYF
DNA: TGTGCCACCAGTGACGGAGCTCCTTTTGACGAGCAGTACTTC
J: TRBJ2-7
D: NA
V: TRBV24-1

CDR3: CASSFRDIGAFF
DNA: TGTGCCAGCAGTTTCCGGGACATCGGGGCTTTCTTT
J: TRBJ1-1
D: NA
V: TRBV28